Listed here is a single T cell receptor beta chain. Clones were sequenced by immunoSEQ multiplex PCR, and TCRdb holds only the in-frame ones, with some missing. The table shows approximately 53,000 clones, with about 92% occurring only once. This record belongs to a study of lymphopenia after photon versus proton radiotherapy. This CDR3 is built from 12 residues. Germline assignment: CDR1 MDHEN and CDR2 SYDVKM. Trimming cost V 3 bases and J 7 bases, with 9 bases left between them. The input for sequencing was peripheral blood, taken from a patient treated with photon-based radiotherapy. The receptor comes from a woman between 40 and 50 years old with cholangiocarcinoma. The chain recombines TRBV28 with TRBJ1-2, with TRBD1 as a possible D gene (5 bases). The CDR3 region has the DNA TGTGCCAGCAGTTTCGGGGGTGGTGGCTACACCTTC. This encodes CASSFGGGGYTF.